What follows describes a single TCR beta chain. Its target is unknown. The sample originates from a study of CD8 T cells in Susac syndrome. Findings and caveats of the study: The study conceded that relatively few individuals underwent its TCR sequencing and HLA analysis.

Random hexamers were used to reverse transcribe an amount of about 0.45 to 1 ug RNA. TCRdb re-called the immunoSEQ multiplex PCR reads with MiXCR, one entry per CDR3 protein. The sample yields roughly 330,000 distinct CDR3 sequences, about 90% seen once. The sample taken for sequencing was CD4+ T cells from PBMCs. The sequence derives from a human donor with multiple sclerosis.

CDR3 in DNA: TGCAGTGCTAAGGGGACAGAGGGGTACAATGAGCAGTTCTTC. Its protein product is CSAKGTEGYNEQFF. The V call is TRBV20-1, the J call TRBJ2-1; 7 nucleotides match TRBD1. The CDR3 is 14 amino acids. Looked up from germline, CDR1 is DFQATT and CDR2 is SNEGSKA (reference sequence). V lost 4 bases to trimming and J lost 4 bases; unmatched junction nucleotides: 7.